This TCR beta chain was retrieved from a study of OX40 agonist ivuxolimab in advanced cancers. Study-wide context: The dose-escalation cohort had hepatocellular carcinoma, melanoma, renal cell or head and neck cancer. Study results and limitations: At doses 0.1 to 3.0 mg/kg, CD4+ and CD8+ clones expanded.

With autoimmune disease history or systemic immunosuppression, patients were excluded. Clones were sequenced by immunoSEQ multiplex PCR, and TCRdb holds only the in-frame ones, with some missing. The sample shows approximately 100,000 clones, about 85% of them seen only once. Comments on this clone: Its antigen remains unknown.

The CDR3 spans 14 residues. After removal of 4 bases from V and 6 bases from J, the junction contained 6 bases not matched to a gene. Germline V lookup: CDR1 SNHLY, CDR2 FYNNEI. The starting material was CD4+ or CD8+ T cells sorted from blood, obtained in a trial of the OX40 agonist ivuxolimab. The clonotype originates from an adult with an advanced solid tumor such as melanoma, head and neck, liver or kidney cancer. The V call is TRBV2, the J call TRBJ2-3, with 8 bases identical to TRBD1. CDR3 loop: CASSGGTGLDTQYF. In DNA form, the CDR3 reads TGTGCCAGCAGTGGTGGGACAGGTCTTGATACGCAGTATTTT.